A selection of T cell receptor beta chains follows, all from one sample in a study of T cells in Graves' hyperthyroidism and ophthalmopathy. TCRdb ran MiXCR on the multiplex PCR reads and lists one entry per CDR3 protein. The profile shows about 710,000 distinct CDR3 sequences, 16% of them singletons. Sequenced input: blood. These receptors all come from a man aged 18 to 35 with Graves' hyperthyroidism. Each CDR3 is given with its conserved first and last residue. Each record gives: J gene, clone size, V gene, CDR3 length, D gene, CDR3 DNA, CDR3 protein. A D gene is named only where the DNA matches it firmly. Rows may omit the clone size; those that give it use once, few, many or a size class.

TRBJ1-1	NA	TRBV3-1	14	NA	TGTGCCAGCAGCCCCCGACAGATGAACACTGAAGCTTTCTTT	CASSPRQMNTEAFF
TRBJ2-4	NA	TRBV19	15	TRBD1	TGTGCCAGTAGCTCAACAGGGGGCGCGGGAAACATTCAGTACTTC	CASSSTGGAGNIQYF
TRBJ2-5	NA	TRBV28	17	TRBD2	TGTGCCAGCAGCCCCAACCGCCTGGGCTTGCGGGGGGAGACCCAGTACTTC	CASSPNRLGLRGETQYF
TRBJ2-7	NA	TRBV7-9	16	TRBD1	TGTGCCAGCAGCCTTCCCGGGACAGCCACTTCCTACGAGCAGTACTTC	CASSLPGTATSYEQYF
TRBJ1-1	few	TRBV29-1	13	NA	TGCAGCGTTGAAGGACGGGCGGGCACTGAAGCTTTCTTT	CSVEGRAGTEAFF
TRBJ2-3	many	TRBV11-3	17	NA	TGTGCCAGCAGCTCGTATCCGCGGCGGGAAGGACGAGATACGCAGTATTTT	CASSSYPRREGRDTQYF
TRBJ1-2	many	TRBV28	13	TRBD1	TGTGCCAGCAGCAACAGTCGGGACAGCGGCTACACCTTC	CASSNSRDSGYTF
TRBJ1-4	few	TRBV15	15	TRBD1	TGTGCCACCAGCGGGGGACAGGGGTGGAATGAAAAACTGTTTTTT	CATSGGQGWNEKLFF
TRBJ2-1	many	TRBV27	15	TRBD2	TGTGCCAGCAGTCCTCACGTCCGTCAGAGCGGGGCACAGTTCTTC	CASSPHVRQSGAQFF
TRBJ1-1	NA	TRBV3-1	16	NA	TGTGCCAGCAGCCAATGTTGCAGGGTGGGTGACACTGAAGCTTTCTTT	CASSQCCRVGDTEAFF
TRBJ2-1	NA	TRBV30	12	NA	TGTGCCTGGAGTTTCGAACACAATGAGCAGTTCTTC	CAWSFEHNEQFF
TRBJ2-7	NA	TRBV29-1	14	TRBD2	TGCAGCGTCGCCACTAGCGGGAGCTACTACGAGCAGTACTTC	CSVATSGSYYEQYF
TRBJ2-3	NA	TRBV20-1	15	NA	TGCAGTGCTAGAAGTCCCAGCGGAATAACAGATACGCAGTATTTT	CSARSPSGITDTQYF
TRBJ2-7	many	TRBV28	17	NA	TGTGCCAGCAGGACTGAAGTCCGGGGGCTCGAATCCTACGAGCAGTACTTC	CASRTEVRGLESYEQYF
TRBJ2-2	many	TRBV2	15	TRBD1	TGTGCCAGCAGGCCGGACAGGGCTGTCGCCGGGGAGCTGTTTTTT	CASRPDRAVAGELFF
TRBJ1-4	NA	TRBV4-3	16	NA	TGCGCCAGCAGCCAAGTTCGCGGGCGGGAGGATGAAAAACTGTTTTTT	CASSQVRGREDEKLFF
TRBJ2-5	many	TRBV20-1	14	TRBD2	TGCAGTGCTTCCCCGGGACTAGGTTTGGAGACCCAGTACTTC	CSASPGLGLETQYF
TRBJ1-5	few	TRBV19	16	NA	TGTGCCAGTAGTATAAAGGGACAAGGAGGGAATCAGCCCCAGCATTTT	CASSIKGQGGNQPQHF
TRBJ2-5	NA	TRBV27	13	NA	TGTGCCAGCAGTTTATATCCTCGGGAGACCCAGTACTTC	CASSLYPRETQYF
TRBJ2-3	few	TRBV4-2	13	NA	TGTGCCAGCAGCCAAGACTGGGCAGATACGCAGTATTTT	CASSQDWADTQYF
TRBJ2-1	NA	TRBV5-1	18	TRBD2	TGCGCCAGCAGCTTGGCCTCGTGGAGCGGGAGGGCATTGAATGAGCAGTTCTTC	CASSLASWSGRALNEQFF
TRBJ1-1	many	TRBV6-1	13	NA	TGTGCCAGCACCGAATATTTGAACACTGAAGCTTTCTTT	CASTEYLNTEAFF
TRBJ1-5	NA	TRBV19	16	TRBD1	TGTGCCAGTAGACCCGGGACAGGGGGTAACAATCAGCCCCAGCATTTT	CASRPGTGGNNQPQHF
TRBJ2-7	many	TRBV12-3/TRBV12-4	14	TRBD2	TGTGCCAGCAGTATTCCGGGACTAGCCTACGAGCAGTACTTC	CASSIPGLAYEQYF
TRBJ2-1	NA	TRBV5-1	15	TRBD1	TGCGCCAGCAGCTTGGAGGGGACAGGGTCTGGTGAGCAGTTCTTC	CASSLEGTGSGEQFF
TRBJ1-2	NA	TRBV24-1	16	NA	TGTGCCACCAGTGCCTCCGGAGGGGGAGCTAACTATGGCTACACCTTC	CATSASGGGANYGYTF
TRBJ2-5	many	TRBV10-3	13	TRBD2	TGTGCCACCCAGGGAGGGTCACAAGAGACCCAGTACTTC	CATQGGSQETQYF
TRBJ1-1	few	TRBV12-3/TRBV12-4	13	NA	TGTGCCAGCAGCCTTTCAACTTTCACTGAAGCTTTCTTT	CASSLSTFTEAFF
TRBJ2-5	NA	TRBV18	13	NA	TGTGCCAGCTCACCCAGGGACTCAGAGACCCAGTACTTC	CASSPRDSETQYF
TRBJ1-1	many	TRBV6-6	16	NA	TGTGCCAGCAGTTACCAGGACACATCCCTGAACACTGAAGCTTTCTTT	CASSYQDTSLNTEAFF
TRBJ1-1	few	TRBV5-1	15	TRBD1	TGCGCCAGCAACAGGGACAGGGGTGGAAGTACTGAAGCTTTCTTT	CASNRDRGGSTEAFF
TRBJ2-5	many	TRBV7-8	14	NA	TGTGCCAGCAGCACCTATTTAGAAACGGCGACCCAGTACTTC	CASSTYLETATQYF
TRBJ1-1	few	TRBV29-1	13	NA	TGCAGCGTTGAGTATGTCGAGGGCACTGAAGCTTTCTTT	CSVEYVEGTEAFF
TRBJ1-3	few	TRBV5-5	17	TRBD1	TGTGCCAGCAGCTCACCGGGACAGGCCTTCTCTGGAAACACCATATATTTT	CASSSPGQAFSGNTIYF
TRBJ2-3	many	TRBV28	12	NA	TGTGCCAGCAGCTCCGCCACAGATACGCAGTATTTT	CASSSATDTQYF
TRBJ2-1	NA	TRBV5-4	16	NA	TGTGCCAGCCGAGATTCTATGGGGCGGTTCTACAATGAGCAGCTCTTC	CASRDSMGRFYNEQLF
TRBJ2-5	many	TRBV28	11	NA	TGTGCCAGCAGGATAGAAGAGACCCAGTACTTC	CASRIEETQYF
TRBJ1-3	many	TRBV3-1	14	NA	TGTGCCAGCAGCCCCGGATACTCTGGAAACACCATATATTTT	CASSPGYSGNTIYF
TRBJ2-1	NA	TRBV11-3	17	TRBD2	TGTGCCAGCAGCTCGGGACTAGCGTTGAGCTCCTACAATGAGCAGTTCTTC	CASSSGLALSSYNEQFF
TRBJ2-3	NA	TRBV5-1	15	TRBD2	TGCGCCAGCAGCTTGGAGGGACTAACGGCAGATACGCAGTATTTT	CASSLEGLTADTQYF
TRBJ2-2	few	TRBV11-2	13	NA	TGTGCCAGCAGCTTAGTGGTAATCGGGGAGCTGTTTTTT	CASSLVVIGELFF
TRBJ2-1	many	TRBV20-1	14	TRBD2	TGCAGTGCACATCTAGCGGACTCCTACAATGAGCAGTTCTTC	CSAHLADSYNEQFF
TRBJ1-3	NA	TRBV27	13	NA	TGTGCCAGCAGAACAGGAAATGGAAACACCATATATTTT	CASRTGNGNTIYF
TRBJ2-4	NA	TRBV5-8	11	NA	TGTGCCAGCACTCCCTCAATTCATCAGTACTTC	CASTPSIHQYF
TRBJ2-7	few	TRBV20-1	14	NA	TGCAGTGCCTACCCGGACAGTGGCTCCTACGAGCAGTACTTC	CSAYPDSGSYEQYF
TRBJ1-1	many	TRBV18	15	NA	TGTGCCAGCTCACCACCGGCAGGTCAGGACACTGAAGCTTTCTTT	CASSPPAGQDTEAFF
TRBJ2-5	many	TRBV12-3/TRBV12-4	12	NA	TGTGCCAGCAGTTTCTCTAAAGAGACCCAGTACTTC	CASSFSKETQYF
TRBJ1-6	NA	TRBV15	14	NA	TGTGCCACCAGCAGGACACAGCGTAATTCACCCCTCCACTTT	CATSRTQRNSPLHF
TRBJ2-1	NA	TRBV19	18	TRBD1	TGTGCCAGTAGTACCCATCCTCCGGGACAGGGGACCTACAATGAGCAGTTCTTC	CASSTHPPGQGTYNEQFF
TRBJ2-3	few	TRBV20-1	15	TRBD1	TGCAGTGCCCGCGTTTTGACAGGGGTCGCAGATACGCAGTATTTT	CSARVLTGVADTQYF
TRBJ2-1	many	TRBV27	14	NA	TGTGCCAGCAGTAGGGTCAGGGCCAACAATGAGCAGTTCTTC	CASSRVRANNEQFF
TRBJ2-7	NA	TRBV7-9	14	NA	TGTGCCAGCAGCTTTACACAGGGAACCTACGAGCAGTACTTC	CASSFTQGTYEQYF
TRBJ2-6	few	TRBV7-6	17	NA	TGTGCCAGCAGCTTACGGTCCGGACCCTCTGGGGCCAACGTCCTGACTTTC	CASSLRSGPSGANVLTF
TRBJ1-5	few	TRBV30	13	NA	TGTGCCTGGAGTCTGGGGCCTTGGCAGCCCCAGCATTTT	CAWSLGPWQPQHF
TRBJ1-5	many	TRBV6-2/TRBV6-3	14	NA	TGTGCCAGCAGTGGAACAGCTAGCAATCAGCCCCAGCATTTT	CASSGTASNQPQHF
TRBJ2-5	few	TRBV29-1	15	TRBD2	TGCAGCGTGGATTACTGGCGGGAGATAGGAGAGACCCAGTACTTC	CSVDYWREIGETQYF
TRBJ2-1	few	TRBV5-1	16	NA	TGCGCCAGCAGCTTAGGTGGACAGAGCTCCTACAATGAGCAGTTCTTC	CASSLGGQSSYNEQFF